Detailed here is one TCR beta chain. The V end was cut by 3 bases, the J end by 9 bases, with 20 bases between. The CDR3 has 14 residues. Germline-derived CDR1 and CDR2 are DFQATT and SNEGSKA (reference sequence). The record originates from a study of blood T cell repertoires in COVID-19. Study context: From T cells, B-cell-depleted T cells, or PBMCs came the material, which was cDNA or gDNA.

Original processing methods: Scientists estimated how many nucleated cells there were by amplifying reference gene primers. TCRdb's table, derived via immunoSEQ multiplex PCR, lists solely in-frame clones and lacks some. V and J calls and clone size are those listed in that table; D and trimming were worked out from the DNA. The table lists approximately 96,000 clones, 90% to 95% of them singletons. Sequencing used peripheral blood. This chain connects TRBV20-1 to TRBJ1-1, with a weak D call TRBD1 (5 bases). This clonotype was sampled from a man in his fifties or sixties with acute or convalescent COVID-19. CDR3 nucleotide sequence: TGCAGTGCTAGTGGGCCCGACAGCCTAAGAAAAGCTTTCTTT. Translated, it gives CSASGPDSLRKAFF.